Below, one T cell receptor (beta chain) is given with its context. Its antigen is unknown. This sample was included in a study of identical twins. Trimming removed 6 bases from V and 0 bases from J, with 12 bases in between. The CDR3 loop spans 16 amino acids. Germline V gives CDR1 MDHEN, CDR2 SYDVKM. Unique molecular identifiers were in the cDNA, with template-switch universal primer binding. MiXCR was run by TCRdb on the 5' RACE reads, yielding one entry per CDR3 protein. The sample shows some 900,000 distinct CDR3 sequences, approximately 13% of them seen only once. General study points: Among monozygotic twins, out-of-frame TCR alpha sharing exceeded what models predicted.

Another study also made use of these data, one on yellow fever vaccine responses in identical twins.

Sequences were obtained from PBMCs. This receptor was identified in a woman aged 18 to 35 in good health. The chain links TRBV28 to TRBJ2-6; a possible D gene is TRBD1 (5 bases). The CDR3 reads CASRPDRPSGANVLTF. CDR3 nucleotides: TGTGCCAGCAGACCAGACAGACCCTCTGGGGCCAACGTCCTGACTTTC.